This record covers a single T cell receptor beta chain. Libraries were prepared by immunoSEQ multiplex PCR; TCRdb keeps only in-frame clonotypes and omits some of them. Here the sample spans 18,000 or so clones, 65% to 85% being singletons. This sample was taken from a study of sequential checkpoint blockade in melanoma. Study overall: Arm A got nivolumab then ipilimumab; arm B the reverse, 1:1.

Treatment here: randomized to nivolumab then ipilimumab (arm A) or the reverse (arm B). Patients had received no earlier DNA-damaging chemotherapy. Trimming removed 4 bases from V and 8 bases from J, with 12 bases in between. Germline loops: CDR1 LNHDA, CDR2 SQIVND (reference sequence). The CDR3 covers 13 residues. Here the sequenced sample was CD8+ T cells sorted from blood (inferred from file names), taken from a patient given nivolumab and ipilimumab in sequence. This chain links TRBV19 with TRBJ2-1, with D possibly being TRBD2 (6 bases). This TCR derives from a human donor with melanoma. The CDR3: CASSSGTYDEQFF. CDR3 DNA: TGTGCCAGTAGTAGCGGGACGTATGATGAGCAGTTCTTC.